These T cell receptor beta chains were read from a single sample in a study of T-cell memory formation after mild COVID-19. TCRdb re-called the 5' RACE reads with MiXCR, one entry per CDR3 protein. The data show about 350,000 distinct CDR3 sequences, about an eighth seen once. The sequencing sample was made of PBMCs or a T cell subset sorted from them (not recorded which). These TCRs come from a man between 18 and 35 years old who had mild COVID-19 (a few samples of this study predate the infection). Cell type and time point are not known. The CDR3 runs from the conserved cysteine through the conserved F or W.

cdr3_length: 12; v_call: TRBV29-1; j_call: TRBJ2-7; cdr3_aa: CSVPGGYDEQYF
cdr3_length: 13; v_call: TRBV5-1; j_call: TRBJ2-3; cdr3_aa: CASRDQGSDTQYF
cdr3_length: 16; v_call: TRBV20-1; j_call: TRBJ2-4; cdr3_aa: CSASDRGPGAKNIQYF
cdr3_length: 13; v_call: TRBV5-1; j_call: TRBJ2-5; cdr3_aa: CASRPGTEETQYF
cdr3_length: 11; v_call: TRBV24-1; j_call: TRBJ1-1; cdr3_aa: CATRTDTEAFF
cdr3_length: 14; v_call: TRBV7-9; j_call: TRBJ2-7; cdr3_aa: CASSSTGGIYEQYF
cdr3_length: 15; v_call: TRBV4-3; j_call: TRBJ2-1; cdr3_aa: CASSPGGPEPHEQFF
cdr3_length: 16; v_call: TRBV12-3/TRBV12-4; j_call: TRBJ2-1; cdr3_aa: CASSLGSSGGADEQFF
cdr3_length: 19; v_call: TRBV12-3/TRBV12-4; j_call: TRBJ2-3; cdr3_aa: CASSSRQGTSGGAPDTQYF
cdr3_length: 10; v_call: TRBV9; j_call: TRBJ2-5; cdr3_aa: CASGDGTQYF
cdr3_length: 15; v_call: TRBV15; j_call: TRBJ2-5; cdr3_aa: CATSSRRGRGETQYF
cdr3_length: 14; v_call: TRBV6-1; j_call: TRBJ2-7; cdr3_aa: CASFGDRGSYEQYF
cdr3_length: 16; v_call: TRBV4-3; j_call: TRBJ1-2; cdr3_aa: CASSQDIRGTNYGYTF
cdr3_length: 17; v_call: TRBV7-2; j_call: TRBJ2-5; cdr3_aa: CASSFRAGVTPEETQYF
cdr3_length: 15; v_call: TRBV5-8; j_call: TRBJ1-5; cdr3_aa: CASSPTGDWDQPQHF
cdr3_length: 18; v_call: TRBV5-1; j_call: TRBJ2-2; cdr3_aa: CASNWDRATQANTGELFF
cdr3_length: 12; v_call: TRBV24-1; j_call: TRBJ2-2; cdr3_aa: CATANPGGELFF
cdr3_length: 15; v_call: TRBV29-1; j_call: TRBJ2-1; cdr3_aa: CSVARLAAGQGEQFF
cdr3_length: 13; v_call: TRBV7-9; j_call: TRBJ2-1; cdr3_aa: CASSFSGYNEQFF
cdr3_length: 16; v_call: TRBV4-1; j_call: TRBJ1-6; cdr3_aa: CASSTLPTGENSPLHF
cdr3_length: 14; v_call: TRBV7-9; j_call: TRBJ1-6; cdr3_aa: CASSWGQSFAPLHF
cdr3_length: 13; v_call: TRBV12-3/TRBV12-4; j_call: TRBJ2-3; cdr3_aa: CASSAPSVDTQYF
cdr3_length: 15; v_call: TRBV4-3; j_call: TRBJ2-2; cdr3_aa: CASRQVAGSTGELFF
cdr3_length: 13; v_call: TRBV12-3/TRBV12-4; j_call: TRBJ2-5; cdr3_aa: CASSPSEKETQYF
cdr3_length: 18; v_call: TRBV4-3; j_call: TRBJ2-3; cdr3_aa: CASSQDYDRAISTDTQYF
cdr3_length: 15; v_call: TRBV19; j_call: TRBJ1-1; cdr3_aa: CASSHTGIMNTEAFF
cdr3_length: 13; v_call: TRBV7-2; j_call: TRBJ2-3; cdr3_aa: CASSSSITDTQYF
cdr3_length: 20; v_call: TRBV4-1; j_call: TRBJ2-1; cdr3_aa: CASSQLSGLAGAASYNEQFF
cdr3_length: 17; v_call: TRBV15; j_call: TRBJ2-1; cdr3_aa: CATSRDVYQTGYNEQFF
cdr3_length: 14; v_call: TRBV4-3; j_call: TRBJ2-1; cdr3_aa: CASSQEAGGNEQFF
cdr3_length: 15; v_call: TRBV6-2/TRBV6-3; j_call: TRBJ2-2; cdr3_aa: CASSPGRGLNGELFF
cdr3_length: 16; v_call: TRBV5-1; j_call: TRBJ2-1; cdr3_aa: CASRTGPGGLYNEQFF
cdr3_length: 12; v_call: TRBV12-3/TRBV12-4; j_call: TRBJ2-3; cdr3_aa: CASSTQGLASHF